This T cell receptor beta chain was sequenced during a study of cytotoxic CD8 clonotypes in ibrutinib-treated CLL (dated by TCRdb to the early 2020s). With respect to the entire study: In this cohort, approximately 15 patients were treatment-naive and under 13 were relapsed/refractory, while around 18 had unmutated IGHV. Longitudinal samples were obtainable from 26 of the 86 participants in the trial. Responses were partial in around 25 patients and complete in 2; after median 68 months follow-up, approximately 15 stayed in remission and roughly twelve progressed. Cryopreserved peripheral blood mononuclear cells were obtained prior to treatment, at the time of response, and at either disease progression or sustained remission. On average, each sample yielded around 250,000 productive templates and about 94,000 productive rearrangements. Every sample from remission and from progressive disease was obtained while the patients were still on ibrutinib. Samples at response were collected after a median of about 12 months of treatment, with a range of roughly 6 to 36 months.

V and J are truncated by 3 bases and 4 bases respectively, leaving an intervening sequence of 34 bases. Via the germline V gene, CDR1 is MGHRA and CDR2 YSYEKL. CDR3 length: 21 amino acids, cysteine to phenylalanine. The CDR3 DNA has 63 bases and is translated from base 1. Per the publication, the time point label means: about a year on ibrutinib. Approximately 2 micrograms of genomic DNA were extracted from cryopreserved PBMCs for TCR beta library preparation. Longitudinal blood samples from CLL patients receiving ibrutinib monotherapy were subjected to high-throughput TCR beta sequencing. The patients took part in an open-label, single-center phase 2 trial of ibrutinib monotherapy. What the research found in general, with its limitations: Sampling times were not matched between sustained-remission and progressing patients, and lymph node repertoires were not studied. Public clonotypes were found to be uncommon and were observed to contract or remain stable during treatment; the increase in clonality was shown to reflect expansion of private clonotypes at ibrutinib response. Baseline clonality was found to be higher than that of age-matched healthy donors and was strongly correlated with circulating CD8+ T-cell counts. Clonality rose at ibrutinib response, remained stable during sustained remission, and dropped back toward baseline at progression.

This clone occurred a few times. It has no known antigen specificity. Base quality data are lacking; no much larger clone is found one base away. On a MiSeq, deep resolution sequencing aimed for a depth between 1 in 1 million and 1 in 200,000 T cells, with each clonotype covered about 9.2x on average. TCR beta libraries were generated with the immunoSEQ hsTCRB Kit. Per the authors' processing: ImmunoSEQ Data Assistant and ImmunoSEQ Analyzer were used for data analysis, and V, D and J genes were assigned according to IMGT definitions. Clonality, which ranges from 0 to 1, was calculated by subtracting the normalized Shannon entropy of productive rearrangement frequencies from one. Only overrepresented clonotypes making up at least 0.05% of the repertoire of each patient were included in the public clonotype analysis. Around 13 age-matched healthy donor repertoires from immuneACCESS were used as controls for clonality. In its TCRdb copy, this immuneACCESS table keeps in-frame sequences only and misses some clones. Where compared with another copy, unresolved V genes explain less than half of these, and the others have no known cause. That table supplies the V and J calls and clone size; D and trimming were determined from the DNA. In this sample the table shows roughly 220,000 clones, over 65% of which occur a single time. Roughly 6.4% of the sample is taken by the ten largest.

The V and J genes are TRBV4-1 and TRBJ2-7; TRBD1 could be the D gene, as 6 bases match. Here the sequenced sample was PBMCs, taken after 12 months of ibrutinib treatment. The origin of this receptor is a human donor with chronic lymphocytic leukemia. The CDR3 reads as follows: CASSHLQNVAGDPYLHYEQYF. The base sequence is TGCGCCAGCAGCCATCTCCAAAATGTTGCAGGGGACCCCTATCTACATTACGAGCAGTACTTC.